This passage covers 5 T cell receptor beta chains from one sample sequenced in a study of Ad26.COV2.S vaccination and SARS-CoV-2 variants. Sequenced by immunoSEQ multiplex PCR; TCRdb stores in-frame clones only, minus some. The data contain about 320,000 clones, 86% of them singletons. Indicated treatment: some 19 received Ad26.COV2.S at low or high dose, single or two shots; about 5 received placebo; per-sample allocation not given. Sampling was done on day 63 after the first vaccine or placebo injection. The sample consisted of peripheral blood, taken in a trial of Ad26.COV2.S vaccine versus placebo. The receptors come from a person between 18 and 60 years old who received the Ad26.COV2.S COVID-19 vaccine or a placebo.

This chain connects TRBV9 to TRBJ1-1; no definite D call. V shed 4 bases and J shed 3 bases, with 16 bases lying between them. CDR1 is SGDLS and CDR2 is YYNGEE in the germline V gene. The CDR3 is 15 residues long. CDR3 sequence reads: CASSPRTQWYTEAFF. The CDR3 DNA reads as TGTGCCAGCAGCCCCAGGACCCAATGGTACACTGAAGCTTTCTTT.

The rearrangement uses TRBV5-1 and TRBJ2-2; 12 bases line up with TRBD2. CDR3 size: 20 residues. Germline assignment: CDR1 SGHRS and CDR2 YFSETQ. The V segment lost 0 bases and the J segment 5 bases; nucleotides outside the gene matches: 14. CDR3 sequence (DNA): TGCGCCAGCAGCTTGGCCCTTCCTAGCGGGGGGGCCAGGGGGACCGGGGAGCTGTTTTTT. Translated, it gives CASSLALPSGGARGTGELFF.

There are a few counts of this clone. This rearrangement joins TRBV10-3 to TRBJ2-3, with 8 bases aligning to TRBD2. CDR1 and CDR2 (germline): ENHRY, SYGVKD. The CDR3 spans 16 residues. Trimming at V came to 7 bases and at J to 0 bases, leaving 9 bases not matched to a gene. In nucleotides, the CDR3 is TGTGCCATCAAATCCGGTCGGGGGGGAAGCACAGATACGCAGTATTTT. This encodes CAIKSGRGGSTDTQYF.

CDR3 sequence (DNA): TGTGCCAGCTCATCGGCGGAGGATTCCTACAATGAGCAGTTCTTC. It specifies CASSSAEDSYNEQFF. This rearrangement joins TRBV18 to TRBJ2-1; D is perhaps TRBD2 (5 bases). V was trimmed by 5 bases and J by 1 base, leaving 12 bases between them. The CDR3 covers 15 residues. The germline CDR1 and CDR2 sequences are KGHSH and LQKENI.

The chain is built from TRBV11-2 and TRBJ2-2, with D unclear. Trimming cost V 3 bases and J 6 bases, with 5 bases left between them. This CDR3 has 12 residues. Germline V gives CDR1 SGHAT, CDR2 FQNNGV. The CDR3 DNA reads TGTGCCAGCAGCTTTGTATCCGGGGAGCTGTTTTTT. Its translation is CASSFVSGELFF.